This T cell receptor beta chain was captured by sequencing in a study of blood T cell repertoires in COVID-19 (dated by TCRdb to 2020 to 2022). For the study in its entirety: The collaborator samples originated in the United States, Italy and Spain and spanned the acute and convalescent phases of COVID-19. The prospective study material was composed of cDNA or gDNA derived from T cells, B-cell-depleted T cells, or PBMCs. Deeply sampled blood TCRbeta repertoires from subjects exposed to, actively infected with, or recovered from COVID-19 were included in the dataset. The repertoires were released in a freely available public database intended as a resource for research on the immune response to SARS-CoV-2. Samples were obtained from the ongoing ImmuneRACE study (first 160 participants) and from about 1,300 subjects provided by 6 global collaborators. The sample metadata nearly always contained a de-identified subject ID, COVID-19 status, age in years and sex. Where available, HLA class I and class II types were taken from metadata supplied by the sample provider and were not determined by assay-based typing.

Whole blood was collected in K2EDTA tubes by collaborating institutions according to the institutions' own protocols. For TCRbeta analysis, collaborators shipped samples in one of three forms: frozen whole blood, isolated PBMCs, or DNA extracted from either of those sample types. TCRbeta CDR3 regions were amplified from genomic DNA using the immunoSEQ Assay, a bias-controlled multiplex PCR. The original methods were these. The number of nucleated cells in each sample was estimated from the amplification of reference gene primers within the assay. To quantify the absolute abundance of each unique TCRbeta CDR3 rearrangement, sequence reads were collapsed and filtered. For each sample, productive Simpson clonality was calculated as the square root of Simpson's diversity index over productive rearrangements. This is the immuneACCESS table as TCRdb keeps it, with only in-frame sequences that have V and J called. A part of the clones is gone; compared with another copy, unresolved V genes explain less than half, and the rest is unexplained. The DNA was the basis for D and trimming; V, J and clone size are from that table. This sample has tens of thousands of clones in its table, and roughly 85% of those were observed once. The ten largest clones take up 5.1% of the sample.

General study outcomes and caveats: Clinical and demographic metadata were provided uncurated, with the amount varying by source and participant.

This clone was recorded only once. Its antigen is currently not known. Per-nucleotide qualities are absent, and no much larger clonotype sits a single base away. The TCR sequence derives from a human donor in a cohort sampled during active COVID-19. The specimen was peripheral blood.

The DNA sequence is TGTGCCAGCAGCTTAGGGCCGGGACAGGGTTACGAGCAGTACTTC. Its translation reads: CASSLGPGQGYEQYF. In this chain, TRBV7-6 is recombined with TRBJ2-7; 9 central nucleotides agree with TRBD1. The CDR3 numbers 15 residues from cysteine through phenylalanine. The entry retains the CDR3 DNA only, 45 bases that are in frame from base 1. Trimming leaves V shorter by 1 base and J shorter by 4 bases, with the junction holding 5 bases beyond the gene matches. The CDR1 and CDR2 encoded by the germline V gene are SGHVS and FNYEAQ.